Described below is a single TCR beta chain sequence and its context. The antigen remains undetermined. The CDR3 is 12 amino acids. Trimming removed 7 bases at V and 4 bases at J, with 10 bases between. Time point defined: blood from clinic visit 5 months post-surgery; TSC patient then seizure free. Surgery cases with the highest brain T cell transcript signatures were chosen for sequencing. At least one anti-epileptic drug was given before surgery. This record comes from a study of brain T cells in children with intractable seizures. Overall study results and limits: Patients' HCMV serostatus was unknown; virus specificity rests on CDR3 similarity alone.

Generated by immunoSEQ multiplex PCR, the TCRdb table keeps only in-frame clones and is missing some. The sample contains about 340,000 clones, more than 85% of which appear only once. The receptor comes from a boy under two years old with tuberous sclerosis and intractable seizures. Sequenced material: peripheral blood, taken roughly 5 months after surgery. The chain recombines TRBV12-3 or TRBV12-4 with TRBJ2-5, with D maybe TRBD2 (6 bases). The CDR3 coding sequence is TGTGCCAGCACCGGGGGTGGAGAGACCCAGTACTTC. Amino acid sequence: CASTGGGETQYF.